This T cell receptor beta chain derives from a study of cytomegalovirus exposure and HLA in healthy donors. Study conclusions and caveats: Presence/absence analyses assumed roughly uniform sequencing depth across donors.

The PCR was carried out with 60 Vbeta primers and 13 Jbeta primers. Sequencing was performed with immunoSEQ multiplex PCR; in TCRdb, only in-frame clones are kept and a portion is missing. The sample shows around 94,000 clones, roughly 78% of them seen only once. This clone was observed once. What it recognizes is unknown. The germline CDR1 and CDR2 sequences are SGHDN and FVKESK. Trimming pared 2 bases from V and 1 base from J, leaving 8 bases between. CDR3 length equals 14 residues. Sequencing used PBMCs. The chain links TRBV14 to TRBJ2-5; TRBD1 is a possible D gene (5 bases). This sequence originates from a male donor in good health and CMV-seropositive. The CDR3: CASSQRQPQETQYF. As DNA, the CDR3 is TGTGCCAGCAGCCAAAGACAGCCCCAAGAGACCCAGTACTTC.